The rows below give T cell receptor beta chains drawn from one sample of a study of cytomegalovirus exposure and HLA in healthy donors. The assay was immunoSEQ multiplex PCR, and TCRdb's table has in-frame clones only and misses some. The table shows 75,000 to 95,000 clones, with around 96% occurring only once. Sequencing was done on a sample of PBMCs. Every receptor here comes from a man in his late teens or twenties in good health and CMV-seronegative. CDR3s include the opening cysteine and the closing phenylalanine or tryptophan. A D gene is named only where the DNA matches it firmly. Clone size is not always given. Where it is, it says once, few, many or a class for expanded clones.

j_call	clone_size	d_call	v_call	cdr3_nt	cdr3_aa
TRBJ1-2	once	.	TRBV11-2	TGTGCCAGCAGCTTAGTTGGACAGAGGAGAAACTATGGCTACACCTTC	CASSLVGQRRNYGYTF
TRBJ2-3	.	TRBD1	TRBV7-9	TGTGCCAGTTGGGCGTCAGGGGGCTACACAGATACGCAGTATTTT	CASWASGGYTDTQYF
TRBJ2-1	.	TRBD2	TRBV4-3	TGCGCCAGCAGCCAAGAACTAGCGGGAGGCCATTACAATGAGCAGTTCTTC	CASSQELAGGHYNEQFF
TRBJ2-3	.	TRBD1	TRBV9	TGTGCCAGCAGCGTTGGGACAGGGAAAACAGATACGCAGTATTTT	CASSVGTGKTDTQYF
TRBJ1-1	.	.	TRBV28	TGTGCCAGCAGTTTGGGCAGGGTAGGAGCTTTCTTT	CASSLGRVGAFF
TRBJ2-3	.	TRBD2	TRBV5-1	TGCGCCAGCAGCTTGGAACTAGCGGGAGGGCGAAGCACAGATACGCAGTATTTT	CASSLELAGGRSTDTQYF
TRBJ1-4	.	.	TRBV19	TGTGCCAGTAGTATAGACCAGGAAAAACTGTTTTTT	CASSIDQEKLFF
TRBJ2-7	.	TRBD2	TRBV6-1	TGTGCTTGTGTCGGGAGGAATAACTACGAGCAGTACTTC	CACVGRNNYEQYF
TRBJ2-7	.	TRBD1	TRBV6-1	TGTGCCAGCAGTACAGACAGGGGTTCGTACGAGCAGTACTTC	CASSTDRGSYEQYF
TRBJ2-6	.	.	TRBV2	TGTGCCAGCAGTGAGGGGCTAGGGGGAGATTCTGGGGCCAACGTCCTGACTTTC	CASSEGLGGDSGANVLTF
TRBJ2-2	.	TRBD1	TRBV9	TGTGCCAGCAGCGTAGACAGGGGGCGGACCGGGGAGCTGTTTTTT	CASSVDRGRTGELFF
TRBJ2-5	.	TRBD2	TRBV7-2	TGTGCCAGCAGCTTAGGATCAAGCGGGAAACAAGAGACCCAGTACTTC	CASSLGSSGKQETQYF